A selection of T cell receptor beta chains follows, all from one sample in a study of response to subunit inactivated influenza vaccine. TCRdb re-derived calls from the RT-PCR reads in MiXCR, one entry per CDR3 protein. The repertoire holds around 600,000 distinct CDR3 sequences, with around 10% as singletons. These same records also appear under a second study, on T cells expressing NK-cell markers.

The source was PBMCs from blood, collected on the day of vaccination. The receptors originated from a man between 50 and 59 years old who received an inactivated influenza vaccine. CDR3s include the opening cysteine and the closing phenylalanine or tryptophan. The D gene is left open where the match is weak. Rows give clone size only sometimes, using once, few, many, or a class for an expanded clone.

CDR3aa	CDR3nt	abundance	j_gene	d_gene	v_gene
CASSKIAGGPSVEQFF	TGTGCCAGCAGTAAAATAGCGGGAGGGCCCTCGGTTGAGCAGTTCTTC	-	TRBJ2-1	TRBD2	TRBV6-1
CASSLVFRGRNPREQYF	TGTGCCAGCAGCTTGGTTTTCCGCGGGAGGAATCCTCGGGAGCAGTACTTC	few	TRBJ2-7	TRBD2	TRBV7-8
CASSQDISNQPQHF	TGTGCCAGCAGCCAAGATATCAGCAATCAGCCCCAGCATTTT	-	TRBJ1-5	-	TRBV4-2
CSARATRGGNTEAFF	TGCAGTGCTAGAGCAACCAGGGGGGGAAACACTGAAGCTTTCTTT	-	TRBJ1-1	TRBD1	TRBV20-1
CASRMTSGSEGGFTDTQYF	TGCGCCAGCAGAATGACTAGCGGGTCGGAGGGTGGGTTCACAGATACGCAGTATTTT	-	TRBJ2-3	TRBD2	TRBV5-1
CASSLGVGLADSYNEQFF	TGTGCCAGCAGTTTAGGGGTGGGACTAGCGGACTCCTACAATGAGCAGTTCTTC	-	TRBJ2-1	TRBD2	TRBV12-3/TRBV12-4
CASSEHPQSNQPQHF	TGTGCCAGCAGTGAGCATCCCCAGAGCAATCAGCCCCAGCATTTT	few	TRBJ1-5	-	TRBV2
CASSPRGRTGSYEQYF	TGTGCCAGCAGCCCTAGGGGGCGAACAGGATCCTACGAGCAGTACTTC	few	TRBJ2-7	TRBD1	TRBV5-5
CASSLDLRMEQYF	TGCGCCAGCAGCTTGGACCTACGAATGGAGCAGTACTTC	-	TRBJ2-7	-	TRBV5-1
CASSPGQRKLFF	TGTGCCAGCAGTCCGGGACAGCGGAAACTGTTTTTT	few	TRBJ1-4	TRBD1	TRBV28
CASSLDVGTGLGNEQFF	TGCGCCAGCAGCTTGGATGTCGGTACGGGGCTGGGGAATGAGCAGTTCTTC	many	TRBJ2-1	-	TRBV5-1
CASSQELGTAYSNQPQHF	TGTGCCAGCTCGCAGGAGCTCGGGACAGCATATAGCAATCAGCCCCAGCATTTT	-	TRBJ1-5	TRBD1	TRBV18
CASRKGLAGSTDTQYF	TGTGCCAGCCGCAAGGGGCTAGCGGGTAGCACAGATACGCAGTATTTT	many	TRBJ2-3	TRBD2	TRBV2
CASSHNRALNTGELFF	TGTGCCAGCAGCCATAACAGGGCTCTTAACACCGGGGAGCTGTTTTTT	many	TRBJ2-2	-	TRBV27
CSVAMRRTGGNEQYF	TGCAGCGTTGCTATGCGGCGGACAGGGGGGAACGAGCAGTACTTC	few	TRBJ2-7	TRBD1	TRBV29-1
CASSGRQGARETQYF	TGCGCCAGCAGCGGACGACAGGGGGCAAGAGAGACCCAGTACTTC	-	TRBJ2-5	TRBD1	TRBV5-1
CSARDTRRGTEAFF	TGCAGTGCGAGGGACACCCGCAGGGGCACTGAAGCTTTCTTT	-	TRBJ1-1	-	TRBV20-1
CASSLAQSLDTQYF	TGTGCCAGCAGCTTAGCACAGTCTCTAGATACGCAGTATTTT	many	TRBJ2-3	-	TRBV7-2
CASSQTDQKETQYF	TGTGCCAGCAGCCAAACGGACCAGAAAGAGACCCAGTACTTC	-	TRBJ2-5	-	TRBV3-1
CASSVEDTDTQYF	TGTGCCAGCAGCGTAGAAGATACAGATACGCAGTATTTT	few	TRBJ2-3	-	TRBV9
CASSYLGADTQYF	TGTGCCAGCAGTTATTTGGGTGCAGATACGCAGTATTTT	-	TRBJ2-3	-	TRBV27
CATSRDPHGGTDTQYF	TGTGCCACCAGCAGAGATCCTCACGGGGGCACAGATACGCAGTATTTT	few	TRBJ2-3	-	TRBV15
CASSISSDPQGLHEQYF	TGTGCCAGTAGTATTTCCTCCGATCCACAGGGACTCCACGAGCAGTACTTC	-	TRBJ2-7	-	TRBV19
CASSLGLAGASYNEQFF	TGTGCCAGCAGCTTGGGACTAGCGGGGGCCAGCTACAATGAGCAGTTCTTC	-	TRBJ2-1	TRBD2	TRBV11-2
CASSSTPRTDTQYF	TGTGCCAGCAGTTCAACTCCTCGCACAGATACGCAGTATTTT	few	TRBJ2-3	-	TRBV28
CSARVRREIYGYTF	TGCAGTGCTAGGGTGAGACGAGAGATCTATGGCTACACCTTC	many	TRBJ1-2	-	TRBV20-1
CASSPPGWEGTNEQFF	TGTGCCAGCTCACCACCCGGCTGGGAGGGGACAAATGAGCAGTTCTTC	many	TRBJ2-1	-	TRBV18
CASSMRGASGRKSYEQYF	TGTGCCAGCAGCATGAGAGGGGCTAGCGGGAGGAAGTCCTACGAGCAGTACTTC	few	TRBJ2-7	TRBD2	TRBV11-2